These T cell receptor beta chains were read from a single sample in a study of Ad26.COV2.S vaccination and SARS-CoV-2 variants. Here immunoSEQ multiplex PCR was the method, and the copy in TCRdb shows in-frame clones only, minus some. The sample holds nearly 95,000 clones, more than 70% seen once. Sequencing was performed on peripheral blood, taken after recovery from COVID-19. The receptors derive from a human donor who had recovered from COVID-19. Each CDR3 is given with its conserved first and last residue. The order of the fields is V gene, D gene, J gene, CDR3 protein, CDR3 DNA. The D gene is left open where the match is weak.

v_call: TRBV6-5; d_call: NA; j_call: TRBJ2-1; cdr3_aa: CASSTIAVSYNEQFF; cdr3_nt: TGTGCCAGCAGCACCATAGCCGTCAGCTACAATGAGCAGTTCTTC
v_call: TRBV4-3; d_call: NA; j_call: TRBJ1-3; cdr3_aa: CASSQDRLGTGNTIYF; cdr3_nt: TGCGCCAGCAGCCAAGATCGTCTCGGAACTGGAAACACCATATATTTT
v_call: TRBV11-3; d_call: NA; j_call: TRBJ2-2; cdr3_aa: CATRSMPGELFF; cdr3_nt: TGTGCCACCCGGAGCATGCCCGGGGAGCTGTTTTTT
v_call: TRBV11-3; d_call: TRBD2; j_call: TRBJ2-7; cdr3_aa: CASSLYAPGTNYEQYF; cdr3_nt: TGTGCCAGCAGCTTATATGCCCCCGGGACTAACTACGAGCAGTACTTC
v_call: TRBV7-9; d_call: NA; j_call: TRBJ2-1; cdr3_aa: CASSFLSGPYNEQFF; cdr3_nt: TGTGCCAGCAGCTTTTTATCGGGACCCTACAATGAGCAGTTCTTC
v_call: TRBV9; d_call: TRBD2; j_call: TRBJ2-1; cdr3_aa: CASSVGTSGYNEQFF; cdr3_nt: TGTGCCAGCAGCGTAGGGACTAGCGGCTACAATGAGCAGTTCTTC
v_call: TRBV28; d_call: NA; j_call: TRBJ2-7; cdr3_aa: CASRLTGYEQYF; cdr3_nt: TGTGCCAGCAGATTAACAGGATACGAGCAGTACTTC
v_call: TRBV9; d_call: NA; j_call: TRBJ2-7; cdr3_aa: CASSVDPAKLSYEQYF; cdr3_nt: TGTGCCAGCAGCGTAGATCCAGCGAAGTTATCCTACGAGCAGTACTTC
v_call: TRBV7-2; d_call: NA; j_call: TRBJ2-5; cdr3_aa: CASSLSPRQETQYF; cdr3_nt: TGTGCCAGCAGCTTATCCCCGAGGCAAGAGACCCAGTACTTC
v_call: TRBV12-3/TRBV12-4; d_call: NA; j_call: TRBJ2-7; cdr3_aa: CASRTQGEQYF; cdr3_nt: TGTGCCAGCAGAACCCAGGGGGAGCAGTACTTC
v_call: TRBV6-2/TRBV6-3; d_call: NA; j_call: TRBJ2-4; cdr3_aa: CASSMDNAKNIQYF; cdr3_nt: TGTGCCAGCAGCATGGACAACGCCAAAAACATTCAGTACTTC
v_call: TRBV23-1; d_call: TRBD2; j_call: TRBJ2-7; cdr3_aa: CASSQSLRGLAGNEQYF; cdr3_nt: TGCGCCAGCAGTCAATCCTTGCGGGGACTAGCGGGAAACGAGCAGTACTTC
v_call: TRBV7-9; d_call: TRBD1; j_call: TRBJ2-7; cdr3_aa: CASSSSGQVHSYEQYF; cdr3_nt: TGTGCCAGCAGCTCCTCGGGACAGGTCCACTCCTACGAGCAGTACTTC
v_call: TRBV28; d_call: NA; j_call: TRBJ1-1; cdr3_aa: CASSTLVREKNTEAFF; cdr3_nt: TGTGCCAGCAGCACCTTAGTAAGGGAGAAGAACACTGAAGCTTTCTTT
v_call: TRBV12-3/TRBV12-4; d_call: NA; j_call: TRBJ1-1; cdr3_aa: CASSLQGSTEAFF; cdr3_nt: TGTGCCAGCAGTTTACAGGGCTCCACTGAAGCTTTCTTT